This record looks at one T cell receptor (beta chain) sequence and its context. The antigen is unknown. The CDR3 is 14 residues long. The V end was cut by 0 bases, the J end by 3 bases, with 9 bases between. Germline V gene lookup returns CDR1 SGDLS and CDR2 YYNGEE. These data are taken from a study of T-cell reconstitution after alpha-beta-depleted transplantation in children. Notes on the study in general: From newly produced T cells came most of the T-cell counts and diversity one year after transplant. Surviving recipient T cells and thymic progenitors underlay high day-60 TCRbeta diversity in some patients. It was reported that alpha-beta T cells came from several hundred expanded graft clones (about two months after transplant).

Unique molecular identifiers were incorporated into the prepared TCRbeta library. MiXCR, run by TCRdb on the PCR reads, gives a single entry per CDR3 protein. This sample carries around 960,000 distinct CDR3 sequences, about 26% of them seen once, and the ten largest clones take more than 25%. The V and J genes are TRBV9 and TRBJ2-5; TRBD1 might be the D (5 bases). This TCR was sampled from a boy younger than two who had a stem cell transplant for SCID, so the T cells may come from the graft donor. The source material was PBMCs, mostly from graft donor cells, sampled 360 days after TCRalphabeta/CD19-depleted stem cell transplant. CDR3 amino acids: CASSVGVGEETQYF. DNA for the CDR3: TGTGCCAGCAGCGTAGGGGTAGGGGAAGAGACCCAGTACTTC. The variable domain in full, completed from reference TRBV9 and TRBJ2-5, reads DSGVTQTPKHLITATGQRVTLRCSPRSGDLSVYWYQQSLDQGLQFLIQYYNGEERAKGNILERFSAQQFPDLHSELNLSSLELGDSALYFCASSVGVGEETQYFGPGTRLLVL.